The rows below give T cell receptor beta chains drawn from one sample of a study of blood T cell repertoires in COVID-19. Clones were sequenced by immunoSEQ multiplex PCR, and TCRdb holds only the in-frame ones, with some missing. This sample has around 120,000 clones, with about four fifths found just once. The sequenced sample consisted of peripheral blood. These TCRs come from a man in his 70s with acute or convalescent COVID-19. CDR3s include the opening cysteine and the closing phenylalanine or tryptophan. Only some rows state a clone size, as once, few, many or a class for expanded clones.

clone_size,cdr3_length,j_call,v_call,cdr3_aa
.,13,TRBJ2-3,TRBV7-9,CASSVTGPDTQYF
many,15,TRBJ2-3,TRBV3-1/TRBV3-2,CASSQVAGGTGTQYF
.,18,TRBJ2-2,TRBV5-6,CASSLGIGRNKHPGELFF
.,14,TRBJ1-1,TRBV5-6,CASSRRDRNTEAFF
.,15,TRBJ1-5,TRBV18,CASSPERSGNQPQHF
.,15,TRBJ2-1,TRBV19,CASSTVTRTKNEQFF
.,17,TRBJ2-4,TRBV4-3,CASSQTSDRGGRNIQYF
.,15,TRBJ1-2,TRBV2,CASSRDRASNYGYTF
.,14,TRBJ1-5,TRBV6-6,CASRKENSNQPQHF
.,16,TRBJ1-4,TRBV6-6,CASRAPLVTTNEKLFF
few,17,TRBJ1-1,TRBV7-8,CASSGRTSLLGNTEAFF
.,14,TRBJ2-1,TRBV5-1,CASSAGLDYNEQFF
.,15,TRBJ1-2,TRBV4-3,CASSREETGAYGYTF
once,15,TRBJ2-1,TRBV5-4,CASRVDTSDYNEQFF
.,13,TRBJ2-7,TRBV6-1,CASSEDRGREQYF
.,16,TRBJ2-2,TRBV5-4,CASRAETGLYTGELFF
.,16,TRBJ2-2,TRBV10-3,CAISEPRTGGTGELFF
.,15,TRBJ1-2,TRBV11-1,CASSYSGGGYYGYTF
.,14,TRBJ2-2,TRBV2,CASSSEGLTGELFF
.,13,TRBJ2-1,TRBV7-3,CASQRDRYNEQFF
.,16,TRBJ2-5,TRBV30,CAWRDRQAKYQETQYF
.,15,TRBJ1-1,TRBV3-1/TRBV3-2,CASSHRTIQGTEAFF
.,16,TRBJ2-7,TRBV25-1,CASSEAGRQQIEEQYF
once,13,TRBJ2-1,TRBV18,CASSPRQDNEQFF
.,13,TRBJ1-4,TRBV11-2,CASSFSPNEKLFF
.,15,TRBJ1-5,TRBV3-1/TRBV3-2,CASSQGRNGNQPQHF
.,13,TRBJ2-5,TRBV6-5,CASRAQGVETQYF
.,16,TRBJ1-2,TRBV21-1,CASSKVCGAGRDGYTF
.,14,TRBJ1-1,TRBV3-1/TRBV3-2,CASSQLNQGAIAFF
once,12,TRBJ1-2,TRBV30,CAWSDRPYGYTF
.,16,TRBJ2-5,TRBV2,CASGGGLLANQETQYF
few,14,TRBJ1-1,TRBV6-4,CASSETGMNTEAFF
.,14,TRBJ2-7,TRBV5-5,CASSRTGVAYEQYF
.,13,TRBJ2-3,TRBV5-1,CASSATGEDTQYF
.,14,TRBJ1-4,TRBV12-5,CASGWPEGNEKLFF
.,13,TRBJ1-6,TRBV11-2,CASSLEREAPLHF
.,13,TRBJ2-1,TRBV29-1,CSVQGKGHNEQFF
.,12,TRBJ1-1,TRBV6-2/TRBV6-3,CASSFSYTEAFF
.,14,TRBJ2-3,TRBV5-1,CASSPSGGPDTQYF
few,13,TRBJ2-2,TRBV27,CASSLMRFGELFF
.,17,TRBJ1-5,TRBV5-8,CASSLGPPGQGPQPQHF
.,14,TRBJ2-5,TRBV5-8,CASSFWTGEETQYF
.,18,TRBJ1-4,TRBV10-3,CAISESKGQGSANEKLFF
.,15,TRBJ1-1,TRBV21-1,CASSKAGAACTEAFF
.,15,TRBJ2-1,TRBV3-1/TRBV3-2,CASSHDRLAGGEQFF
.,14,TRBJ2-1,TRBV20-1,CSASVSGGDNEQFF
.,13,TRBJ2-7,TRBV2,CASRDRGVREQYF
once,14,TRBJ1-5,TRBV6-2/TRBV6-3,CASSYAGGNQPQHF
.,15,TRBJ1-1,TRBV4-1,CASSQRGQGDTEAFF
.,13,TRBJ2-2,TRBV5-1,CASSGRSTGELFF
.,15,TRBJ2-1,TRBV7-3,CASSLGTGSGNEQFF
once,13,TRBJ1-1,TRBV19,CASSRGLNTEAFF
.,17,TRBJ1-2,TRBV21-1,CASSNRPGTAPNYGYTF
few,18,TRBJ2-2,TRBV7-9,CASSFQILAGANTGELFF
.,15,TRBJ1-1,TRBV6-5,CASSYSSRANTEAFF
.,11,TRBJ2-3,TRBV30,CAWTTGDTQYF
.,14,TRBJ2-1,TRBV5-1,CASSPLTGGGGQFF
.,13,TRBJ1-5,TRBV30,CAWSRGSNQPQHF
.,12,TRBJ2-7,TRBV29-1,CSAAESSYEQYF